This T cell receptor (beta chain) comes out of a study of cytotoxic CD8 clonotypes in ibrutinib-treated CLL. In the study overall: Patients: roughly ten relapsed/refractory, some 15 treatment-naive, under 18 IGHV unmutated. Overall study findings and caveats: T-cell clonality at baseline went above that of age-matched healthy donors and rose and fell with circulating CD8+ T-cell counts.

V dropped 0 bases and J dropped 14 bases, with 15 bases sitting between them. The CDR3 loop spans 13 amino acids. CDR1 and CDR2 (germline): SGDLS, YYNGEE. In regard to this clone: What it binds is unknown.

The data were produced by immunoSEQ multiplex PCR, yet TCRdb's version contains in-frame clones alone and is incomplete. The sample has roughly 24,000 clones, just under 80% seen once. The TCR comes from a human donor with chronic lymphocytic leukemia. The chain employs TRBV9 and TRBJ2-1; maybe TRBD2 (6 bases). The source material was PBMCs, sampled before ibrutinib treatment. The CDR3 nucleotides are TGTGCCAGCAGCGTAGACCCGAGCGGGCTGGAGTTCTTC. Its protein is CASSVDPSGLEFF.